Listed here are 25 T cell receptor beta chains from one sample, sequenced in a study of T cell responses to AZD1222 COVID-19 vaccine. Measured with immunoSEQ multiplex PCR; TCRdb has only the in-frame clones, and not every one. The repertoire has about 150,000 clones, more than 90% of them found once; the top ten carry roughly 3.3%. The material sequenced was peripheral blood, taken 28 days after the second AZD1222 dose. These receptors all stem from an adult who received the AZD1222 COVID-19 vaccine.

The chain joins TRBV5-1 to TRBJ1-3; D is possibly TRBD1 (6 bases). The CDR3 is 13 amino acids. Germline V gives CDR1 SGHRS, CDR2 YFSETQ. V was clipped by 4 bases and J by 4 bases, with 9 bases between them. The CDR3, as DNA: TGCGCCAGCAGCGCCGGACAGGGAAACACCATATATTTT. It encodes CASSAGQGNTIYF.

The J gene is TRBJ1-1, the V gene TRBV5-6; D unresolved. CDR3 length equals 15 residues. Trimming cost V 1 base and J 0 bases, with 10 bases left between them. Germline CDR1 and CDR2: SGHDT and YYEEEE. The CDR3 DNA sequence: TGTGCCAGCAGCTTGTCGAAAGCGGTGAACACTGAAGCTTTCTTT. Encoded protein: CASSLSKAVNTEAFF.

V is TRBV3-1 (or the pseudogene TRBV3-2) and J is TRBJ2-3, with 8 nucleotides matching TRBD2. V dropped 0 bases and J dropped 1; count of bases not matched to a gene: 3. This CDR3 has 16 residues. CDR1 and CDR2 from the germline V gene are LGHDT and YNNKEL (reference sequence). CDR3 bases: TGTGCCAGCAGCCAAGATCCAGCGGGGGGCACAGATACGCAGTATTTT. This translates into CASSQDPAGGTDTQYF.

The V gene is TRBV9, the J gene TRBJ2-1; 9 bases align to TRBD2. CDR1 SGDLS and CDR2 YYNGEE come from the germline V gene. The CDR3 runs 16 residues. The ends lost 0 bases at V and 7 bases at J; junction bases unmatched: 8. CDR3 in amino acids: CASSVGGSGGQNEQFF. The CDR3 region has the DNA TGTGCCAGCAGCGTAGGGGGTAGCGGGGGTCAAAATGAGCAGTTCTTC.

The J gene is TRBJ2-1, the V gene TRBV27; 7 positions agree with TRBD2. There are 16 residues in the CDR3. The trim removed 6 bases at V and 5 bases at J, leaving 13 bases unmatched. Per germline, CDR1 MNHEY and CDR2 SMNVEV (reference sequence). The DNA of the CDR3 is TGTGCCAGCAGCCCCCGGGGAGGGATGAGGGACAATGAGCAGTTCTTC. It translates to CASSPRGGMRDNEQFF.

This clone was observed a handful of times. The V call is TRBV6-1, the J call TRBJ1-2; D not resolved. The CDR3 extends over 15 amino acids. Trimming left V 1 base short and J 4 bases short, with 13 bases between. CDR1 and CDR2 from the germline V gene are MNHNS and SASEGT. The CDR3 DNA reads TGTGCCAGCAGTGAAGATGGCAGACTAGGCTATGGCTACACCTTC. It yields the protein CASSEDGRLGYGYTF.

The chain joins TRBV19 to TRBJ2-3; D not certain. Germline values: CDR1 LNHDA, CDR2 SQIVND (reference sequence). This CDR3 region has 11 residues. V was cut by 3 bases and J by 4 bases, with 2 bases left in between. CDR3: CASSIADTQYF. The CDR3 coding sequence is TGTGCCAGTAGTATCGCAGATACGCAGTATTTT.

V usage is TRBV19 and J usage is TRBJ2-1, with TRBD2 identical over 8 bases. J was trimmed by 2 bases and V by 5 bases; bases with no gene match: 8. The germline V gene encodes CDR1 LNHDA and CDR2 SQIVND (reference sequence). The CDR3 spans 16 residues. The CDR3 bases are TGTGCCAGTAGTCTAGCGACTAGCGCCACCTACAATGAGCAGTTCTTC. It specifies CASSLATSATYNEQFF.

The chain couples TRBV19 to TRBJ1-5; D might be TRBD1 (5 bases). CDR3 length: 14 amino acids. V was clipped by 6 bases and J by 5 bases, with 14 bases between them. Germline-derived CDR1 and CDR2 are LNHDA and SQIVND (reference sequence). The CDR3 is CASSGGQLDQPQHF. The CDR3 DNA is TGTGCCAGTAGCGGGGGTCAGCTGGATCAGCCCCAGCATTTT.

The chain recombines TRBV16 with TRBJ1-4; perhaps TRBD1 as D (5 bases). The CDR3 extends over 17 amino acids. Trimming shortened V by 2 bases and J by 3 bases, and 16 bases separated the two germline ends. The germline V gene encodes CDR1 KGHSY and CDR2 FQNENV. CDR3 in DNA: TGTGCCAGCAGCCAACGGGAGGGGTCTCGGGCTAATGAAAAACTGTTTTTT. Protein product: CASSQREGSRANEKLFF. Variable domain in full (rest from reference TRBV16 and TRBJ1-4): GEEVAQTPKHLVRGEGQKAKLYCAPIKGHSYVFWYQQVLKNEFKFLISFQNENVFDETGMPKERFSAKCLPNSPCSLEIQATKLEDSAVYFCASSQREGSRANEKLFFGSGTQLSVL.

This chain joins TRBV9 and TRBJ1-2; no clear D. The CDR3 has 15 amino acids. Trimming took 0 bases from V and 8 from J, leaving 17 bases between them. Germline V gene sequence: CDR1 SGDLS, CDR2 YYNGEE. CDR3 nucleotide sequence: TGTGCCAGCAGCGTAGGACCTCCGGGAGCGGAGGGCTACACCTTC. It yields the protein CASSVGPPGAEGYTF.

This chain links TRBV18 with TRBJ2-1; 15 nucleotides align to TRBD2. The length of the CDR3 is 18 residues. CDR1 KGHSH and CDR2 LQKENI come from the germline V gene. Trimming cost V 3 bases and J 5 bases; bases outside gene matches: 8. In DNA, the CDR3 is TGTGCCAGCTCACCTGGACTAGCGGGAGGGCCTTGGGACAATGAGCAGTTCTTC. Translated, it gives CASSPGLAGGPWDNEQFF. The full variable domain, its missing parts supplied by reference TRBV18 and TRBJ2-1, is NAGVMQNPRHLVRRRGQEARLRCSPMKGHSHVYWYRQLPEEGLKFMVYLQKENIIDESGMPKERFSAEFPKEGPSILRIQQVVRGDSAAYFCASSPGLAGGPWDNEQFFGPGTRLTVL.

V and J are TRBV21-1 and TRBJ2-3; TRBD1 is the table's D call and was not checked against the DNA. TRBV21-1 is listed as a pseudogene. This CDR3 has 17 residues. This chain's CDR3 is CASSKEVQGASTDTQYF. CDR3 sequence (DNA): TGTGCCAGCAGCAAAGAGGTACAGGGGGCTAGCACAGATACGCAGTATTTT.

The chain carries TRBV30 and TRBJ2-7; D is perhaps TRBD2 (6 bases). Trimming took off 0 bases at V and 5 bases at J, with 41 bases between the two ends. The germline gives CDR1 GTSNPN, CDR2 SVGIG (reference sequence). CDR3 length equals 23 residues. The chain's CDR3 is CAWSVGAGVYLSGGTSQTHEQYF. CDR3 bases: TGTGCCTGGAGTGTAGGTGCTGGAGTGTATCTTAGCGGCGGAACGTCTCAGACCCACGAGCAGTACTTC.

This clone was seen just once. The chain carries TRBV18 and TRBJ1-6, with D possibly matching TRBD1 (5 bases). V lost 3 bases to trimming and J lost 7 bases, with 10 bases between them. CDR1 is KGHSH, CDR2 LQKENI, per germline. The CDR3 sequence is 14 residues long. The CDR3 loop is CASSPPGRNSPLHF. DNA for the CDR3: TGTGCCAGCTCACCCCCAGGGAGAAATTCACCCCTCCACTTT. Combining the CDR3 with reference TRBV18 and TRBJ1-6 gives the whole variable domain NAGVMQNPRHLVRRRGQEARLRCSPMKGHSHVYWYRQLPEEGLKFMVYLQKENIIDESGMPKERFSAEFPKEGPSILRIQQVVRGDSAAYFCASSPPGRNSPLHFGNGTRLTVT.

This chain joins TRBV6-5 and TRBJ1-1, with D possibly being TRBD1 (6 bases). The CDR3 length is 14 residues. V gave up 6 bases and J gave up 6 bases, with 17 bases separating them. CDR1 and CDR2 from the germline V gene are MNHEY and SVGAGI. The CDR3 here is CASRIDTGSPEAFF. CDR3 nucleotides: TGTGCCAGCAGGATTGATACAGGGTCCCCTGAAGCTTTCTTT.

The CDR3 coding sequence is TGTGCCAGCAGCGTGATGTCGATGAGCTCCTACAATGAGCAGTTCTTC. Translation gives CASSVMSMSSYNEQFF. This chain joins TRBV9 and TRBJ2-1; no clear D. Germline values: CDR1 SGDLS, CDR2 YYNGEE. The germline V and J ends were trimmed by 2 bases and 0 bases, with 12 bases remaining between them. The CDR3 extends over 16 amino acids.

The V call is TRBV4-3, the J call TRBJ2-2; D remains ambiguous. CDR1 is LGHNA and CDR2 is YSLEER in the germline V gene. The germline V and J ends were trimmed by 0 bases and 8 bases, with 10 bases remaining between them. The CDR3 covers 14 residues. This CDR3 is CASSQDHARGELFF. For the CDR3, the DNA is TGCGCCAGCAGCCAAGATCATGCGCGTGGGGAGCTGTTTTTT.

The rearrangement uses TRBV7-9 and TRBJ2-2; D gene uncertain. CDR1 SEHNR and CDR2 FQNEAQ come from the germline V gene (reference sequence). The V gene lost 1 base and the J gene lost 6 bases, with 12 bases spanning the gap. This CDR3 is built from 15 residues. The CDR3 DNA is TGTGCCAGCAGCTTAGAGGCAGGACCTTCCGGGGAGCTGTTTTTT. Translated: CASSLEAGPSGELFF.

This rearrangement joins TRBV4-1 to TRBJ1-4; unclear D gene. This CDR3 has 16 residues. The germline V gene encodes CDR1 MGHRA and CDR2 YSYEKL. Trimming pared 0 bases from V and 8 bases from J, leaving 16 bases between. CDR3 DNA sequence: TGCGCCAGCAGCCAAGAAAGGAGGGCAGCGGGCGAAAAACTGTTTTTT. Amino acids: CASSQERRAAGEKLFF.

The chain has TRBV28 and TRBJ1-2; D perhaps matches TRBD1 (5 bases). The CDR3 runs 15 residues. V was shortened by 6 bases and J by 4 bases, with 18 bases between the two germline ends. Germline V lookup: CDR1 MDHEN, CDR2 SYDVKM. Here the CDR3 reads CASRNSKGRFYGYTF. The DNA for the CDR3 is TGTGCCAGCAGAAACTCGAAGGGGAGGTTCTATGGCTACACCTTC.

The CDR3 here is CASSLGQGGDTEAFF. The CDR3 nucleotides are TGCGCCAGCAGCTTGGGACAGGGTGGGGACACTGAAGCTTTCTTT. This chain links TRBV5-1 with TRBJ1-1; 7 nucleotides line up with TRBD1. The CDR3 runs 15 residues. Germline V gives CDR1 SGHRS, CDR2 YFSETQ. V shed 0 bases, J shed 3 bases, and the junction held 5 bases outside the gene matches. Looking up the rest from reference TRBV5-1 and TRBJ1-1 gives the full variable domain: KAGVTQTPRYLIKTRGQQVTLSCSPISGHRSVSWYQQTPGQGLQFLFEYFSETQRNKGNFPGRFSGRQFSNSRSEMNVSTLELGDSALYLCASSLGQGGDTEAFFGQGTRLTVV.

The DNA of the CDR3 is TGTGCCAGCAGCAACACCCGGGATGGGAATGAGCAGTTCTTC. It is translated as CASSNTRDGNEQFF. The chain couples TRBV21-1 to TRBJ2-1; TRBD2, as called in the table, went unchecked against the DNA. TRBV21-1 is a pseudogene locus. This CDR3 has 14 amino acids.

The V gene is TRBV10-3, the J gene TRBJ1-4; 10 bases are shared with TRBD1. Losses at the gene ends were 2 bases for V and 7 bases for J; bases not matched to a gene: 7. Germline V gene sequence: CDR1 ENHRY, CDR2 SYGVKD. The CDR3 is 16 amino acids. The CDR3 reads CAISETTGQGREKLFF. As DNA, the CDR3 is TGTGCCATCAGTGAGACTACGGGACAGGGGCGTGAAAAACTGTTTTTT.

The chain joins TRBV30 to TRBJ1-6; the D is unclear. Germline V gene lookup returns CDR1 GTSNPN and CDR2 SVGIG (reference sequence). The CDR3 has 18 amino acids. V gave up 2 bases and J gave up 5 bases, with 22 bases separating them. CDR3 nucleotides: TGTGCCTGGAGTCCGTACTGGACGGCCGGGAGAGATAATTCACCCCTCCACTTT. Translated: CAWSPYWTAGRDNSPLHF. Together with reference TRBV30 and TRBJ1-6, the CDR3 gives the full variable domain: SQTIHQWPATLVQPVGSPLSLECTVEGTSNPNLYWYRQAAGRGLQLLFYSVGIGQISSEVPQNLSASRPQDRQFILSSKKLLLSDSGFYLCAWSPYWTAGRDNSPLHFGNGTRLTVT.